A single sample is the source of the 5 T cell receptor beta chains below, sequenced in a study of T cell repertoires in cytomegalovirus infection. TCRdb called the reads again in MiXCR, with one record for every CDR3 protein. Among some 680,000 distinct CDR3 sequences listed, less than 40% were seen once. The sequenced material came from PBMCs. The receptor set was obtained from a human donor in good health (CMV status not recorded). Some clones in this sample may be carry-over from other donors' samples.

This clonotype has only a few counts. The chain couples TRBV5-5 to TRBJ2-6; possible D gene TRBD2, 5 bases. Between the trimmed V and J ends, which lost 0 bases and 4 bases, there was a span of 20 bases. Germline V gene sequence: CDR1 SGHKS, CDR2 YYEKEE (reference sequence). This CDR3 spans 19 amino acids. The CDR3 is CASSLEVRSGGAGANVLTF. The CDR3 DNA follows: TGTGCCAGCAGCTTGGAAGTCCGGTCAGGAGGAGCGGGGGCCAACGTCCTGACTTTC. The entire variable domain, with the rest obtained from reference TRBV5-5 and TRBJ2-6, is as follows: DAGVTQSPTHLIKTRGQQVTLRCSPISGHKSVSWYQQVLGQGPQFIFQYYEKEERGRGNFPDRFSARQFPNYSSELNVNALLLGDSALYLCASSLEVRSGGAGANVLTFGAGSRLTVL.

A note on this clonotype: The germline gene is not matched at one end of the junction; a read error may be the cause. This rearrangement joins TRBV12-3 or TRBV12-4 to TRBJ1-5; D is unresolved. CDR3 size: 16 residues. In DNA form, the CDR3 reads TGTGCAAGCAGCTTGGAAGAATTTTATAGCAATCAGCCCCAGCATTTT. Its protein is CASSLEEFYSNQPQHF.

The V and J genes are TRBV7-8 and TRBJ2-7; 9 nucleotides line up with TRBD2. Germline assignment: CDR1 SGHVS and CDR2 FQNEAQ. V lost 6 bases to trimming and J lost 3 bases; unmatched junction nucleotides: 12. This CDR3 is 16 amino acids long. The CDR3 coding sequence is TGTGCCAGCAGTCCCCGGGGCGGGGGGGCCTTCTACGAGCAGTACTTC. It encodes CASSPRGGGAFYEQYF.

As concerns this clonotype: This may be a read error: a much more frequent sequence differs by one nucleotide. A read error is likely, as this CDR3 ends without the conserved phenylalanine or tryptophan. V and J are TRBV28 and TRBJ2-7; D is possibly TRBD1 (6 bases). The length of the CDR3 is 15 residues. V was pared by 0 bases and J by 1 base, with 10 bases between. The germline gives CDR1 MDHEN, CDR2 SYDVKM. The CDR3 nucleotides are TGTGCCAGCAGTTTATGGGGGGACACTTCCTACGAGCAGTACTTA. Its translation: CASSLWGDTSYEQYL.

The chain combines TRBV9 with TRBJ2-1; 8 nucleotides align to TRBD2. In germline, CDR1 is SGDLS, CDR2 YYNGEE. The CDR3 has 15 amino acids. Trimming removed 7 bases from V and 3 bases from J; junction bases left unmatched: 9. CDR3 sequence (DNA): TGTGCCAGCGGCCCAGGCGGGGGGATCTACAATGAGCAGTTCTTC. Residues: CASGPGGGIYNEQFF.